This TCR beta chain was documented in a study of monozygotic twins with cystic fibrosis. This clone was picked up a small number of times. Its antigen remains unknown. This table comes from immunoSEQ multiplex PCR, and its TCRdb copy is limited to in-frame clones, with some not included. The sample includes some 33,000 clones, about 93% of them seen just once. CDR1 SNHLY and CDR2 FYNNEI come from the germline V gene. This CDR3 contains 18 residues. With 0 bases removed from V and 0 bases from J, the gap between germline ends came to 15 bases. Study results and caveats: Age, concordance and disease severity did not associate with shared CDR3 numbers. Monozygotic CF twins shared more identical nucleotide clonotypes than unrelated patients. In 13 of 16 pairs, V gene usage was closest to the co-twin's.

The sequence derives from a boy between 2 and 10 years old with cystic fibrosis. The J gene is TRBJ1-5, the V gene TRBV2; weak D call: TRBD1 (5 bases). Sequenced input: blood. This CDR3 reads CASSEAPGRGYSNQPQHF. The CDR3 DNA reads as TGTGCCAGCAGTGAAGCTCCAGGGAGGGGATATAGCAATCAGCCCCAGCATTTT.